What follows is one T cell receptor beta chain and its context. No antigen is known for it. The data derive from a study of cytomegalovirus exposure and HLA in healthy donors. In the study overall: In a later analysis, it was reported that the roughly 120 validation repertoires had been produced on the same platform as the 666 repertoires belonging to the first cohort. Findings of the study overall: Usually a TCR sequence was rare, but some public TCRs were found in many donors. The tendency of first-cohort TCR clusters to co-occur in the roughly 130 validation repertoires emerged from a later analysis.

The validation cohort, a group of 120 subjects, included the donors and was separate from the approximately 680-subject first cohort. The table came from immunoSEQ multiplex PCR; TCRdb's copy has only in-frame clones and leaves some out. The repertoire holds approximately 100,000 clones, around 89% seen once, with about 2% in the top ten. The material sequenced was PBMCs. The TCR was taken from a woman younger than 35 in good health and CMV-seropositive.

The CDR3, as DNA: TGTGCCAGCAGTTCATCCGGGACAGGGAATCCCCGGAAGAAATTGAGCTCCTACGAGCAGTACTTC. Its translation: CASSSSGTGNPRKKLSSYEQYF. The V gene is TRBV28, the J gene TRBJ2-7, with TRBD1 matching over 9 bases. Germline V lookup: CDR1 MDHEN, CDR2 SYDVKM. J lost 0 bases, V lost 4 bases, and 25 bases had no gene match. The CDR3 covers 22 residues.